The 27 T cell receptor beta chains reported below all come from one sample, sequenced in a study of T-cell reconstitution after alpha-beta-depleted transplantation in children. Preparation of the TCRbeta library used unique molecular identifiers. TCRdb fed the PCR reads into MiXCR, producing one record per CDR3 protein. The table lists 700,000 or so distinct CDR3 sequences, less than 15% of them singletons, with approximately 0.8% in the top ten. Sequencing was performed on PBMCs, taken before TCRalphabeta/CD19-depleted stem cell transplant. The receptors stem from a girl aged 2 to 10 with congenital amegakaryocytic thrombocytopenia, due to receive a stem cell transplant.

This clonotype was counted ten times or more. The chain carries TRBV5-1 and TRBJ1-2; tentatively, D is TRBD1 (5 bases). Deletions cut 0 bases from V and 6 bases from J, with 30 bases between. The length of the CDR3 is 20 residues. Germline values: CDR1 SGHRS, CDR2 YFSETQ. CDR3 sequence: CASSLAGGNFGITPRDGYTF. The CDR3 nucleotides read TGCGCCAGCAGCTTGGCCGGGGGGAACTTTGGCATAACTCCCCGAGATGGCTACACCTTC.

This clonotype has only a few counts. The genes are TRBV11-2 and TRBJ2-4; 11 bases are shared with TRBD2. Germline-derived CDR1 and CDR2 are SGHAT and FQNNGV. J gave up 0 bases and V 4 bases, and 14 bases lay outside the gene matches. The CDR3 runs 20 residues. The CDR3: CASSSSPGLAATLAKNIQYF. CDR3 nucleotide sequence: TGTGCCAGCAGCTCAAGCCCGGGACTAGCGGCCACCCTAGCCAAAAACATTCAGTACTTC.

This clonotype was counted at least ten times. The CDR3 spells CSEKPGQHTGELFF. The CDR3 DNA reads as TGCAGCGAAAAACCGGGACAGCACACCGGGGAGCTGTTTTTT. The chain is built from TRBV29-1 and TRBJ2-2, with TRBD1 matching over 7 bases. J was trimmed by 3 bases and V by 7 bases; bases with no gene match: 8. Germline CDR1 reads SQVTM; CDR2 reads ANQGSEA. The length of the CDR3 is 14 residues.

The table lists this clonotype with many counts. The chain carries TRBV5-1 and TRBJ2-7, with D perhaps given as TRBD1 or TRBD2 (5 bases each). V was trimmed by 3 bases and J by 3 bases, leaving 16 bases between them. CDR1 is SGHRS, CDR2 YFSETQ, per germline. This CDR3 is 15 amino acids long. The CDR3 here is CASSWRWGSSYEQYF. CDR3 bases: TGCGCCAGCAGCTGGAGGTGGGGCTCCAGCTACGAGCAGTACTTC.

The rearrangement uses TRBV2 and TRBJ2-1, with D perhaps assigned TRBD1 or TRBD2 (5 bases each). V dropped 3 bases and J dropped 9 bases, with 15 bases sitting between them. Germline CDR1 is SNHLY and CDR2 is FYNNEI. CDR3 size: 14 residues. CDR3 residues: CASSDYQRGGEQFF. For the CDR3, the DNA is TGTGCCAGCAGTGATTACCAGAGGGGTGGTGAGCAGTTCTTC.

The rearrangement links TRBV5-1 to TRBJ2-7; 7 bases are a match to TRBD1. The CDR3 runs to 15 residues. The J segment lost 4 bases and the V segment lost 2 bases, leaving 9 bases of the junction unmatched. Germline assignment: CDR1 SGHRS and CDR2 YFSETQ. CDR3 nucleotides: TGCGCCAGCAGCTTTGATCTGACAGGGTATTACGAGCAGTACTTC. It codes for CASSFDLTGYYEQYF.

This clonotype was seen at least ten times. This chain connects TRBV5-1 to TRBJ2-4; D is unclear. This CDR3 has 13 residues. Trimming cost V 0 bases and J 5 bases, with 6 bases left between them. In germline, CDR1 is SGHRS, CDR2 YFSETQ. Written as DNA, the CDR3 is TGCGCCAGCAGCTTGGCTCAAGAAAACATTCAGTACTTC. Translated: CASSLAQENIQYF.

This clonotype was picked up many times. The chain joins TRBV20-1 to TRBJ2-7; 8 bases align to TRBD2. Germline V lookup: CDR1 DFQATT, CDR2 SNEGSKA (reference sequence). The V gene end was trimmed by 3 bases and the J gene end by 7 bases; junction bases not matched to a gene: 8. The CDR3 has 13 amino acids. This CDR3 is CSASAGGYQEQYF. The DNA of the CDR3 is TGCAGTGCTAGCGCGGGAGGCTATCAGGAGCAGTACTTC.

This clonotype was seen a handful of times. The chain has TRBV20-1 and TRBJ2-3, with 7 bases lining up with TRBD1. In germline, CDR1 is DFQATT, CDR2 SNEGSKA (reference sequence). The CDR3 has 13 amino acids. V dropped 6 bases and J dropped 2; count of bases not matched to a gene: 5. CDR3 DNA sequence: TGCAGTGCCCATGAGGGGGCCACAGATACGCAGTATTTT. Its protein product is CSAHEGATDTQYF.

The chain uses TRBV28 and TRBJ2-3; no clear D gene. The germline CDR1 and CDR2 sequences are MDHEN and SYDVKM. Trimming took off 8 bases at V and 4 bases at J, with 13 bases between the two ends. This CDR3 contains 13 residues. The CDR3 sequence: CASFFRDADTQYF. CDR3 nucleotides: TGTGCCAGCTTCTTCCGAGACGCAGATACGCAGTATTTT.

This clonotype showed up many times. This chain uses TRBV4-1 with TRBJ1-5, with D perhaps TRBD1 (6 bases). Germline lookup yields CDR1 MGHRA and CDR2 YSYEKL. This CDR3 is built from 17 residues. The V end was cut by 0 bases, the J end by 9 bases, with 21 bases between. The CDR3: CASSQDLAGGATRPQHF. The CDR3 coding sequence is TGCGCCAGCAGCCAAGATCTGGCGGGGGGCGCGACCAGGCCCCAGCATTTT.

This clonotype was detected only a few times. V usage is TRBV10-3 and J usage is TRBJ2-1; possibly TRBD2 for D (5 bases). CDR1 and CDR2 from the germline V gene are ENHRY and SYGVKD. The CDR3 length is 10 residues. The germline V and J ends were trimmed by 11 bases and 7 bases, with 9 bases remaining between them. CDR3 region: CAAGLNEQFF. The DNA for the CDR3 is TGTGCCGCGGGCCTAAATGAGCAGTTCTTC.

At least ten counts were recorded for this clonotype. This chain joins TRBV6-5 and TRBJ2-2; TRBD2 aligns across 7 bases. V trimming: 0 bases; J trimming: 7 bases; junction bases outside the gene matches: 8. CDR1 and CDR2 (germline): MNHEY, SVGAGI. The CDR3 is 16 residues long. The DNA of the CDR3 is TGTGCCAGCAGTTACTCGGTGGGAGGGCGACACGGGGAGCTGTTTTTT. This codes for CASSYSVGGRHGELFF.

This clonotype has ten or more counts. The rearrangement links TRBV5-1 to TRBJ2-1, with 12 bases aligning to TRBD2. With V trimmed by 7 bases and J by 7 bases, 9 bases remained unmatched. The CDR3 extends over 15 amino acids. Per the germline V gene, CDR1 is SGHRS and CDR2 is YFSETQ. The CDR3 DNA follows: TGCGCCAGCGATGAGGGGACTAGCGGGCAAAATGAGCAGTTCTTC. Residues: CASDEGTSGQNEQFF.

The chain carries TRBV28 and TRBJ2-1, with a weak D call TRBD2 (5 bases). Trimming pared 5 bases from V and 1 base from J, leaving 12 bases between. From germline, CDR1 is MDHEN and CDR2 SYDVKM. This CDR3 comprises 15 residues. The CDR3 region has the DNA TGTGCCAGCAGTCCCCCGGGGATATCCTACAATGAGCAGTTCTTC. Protein: CASSPPGISYNEQFF. Supplemented by reference TRBV28 and TRBJ2-1, the full variable domain reads DVKVTQSSRYLVKRTGEKVFLECVQDMDHENMFWYRQDPGLGLRLIYFSYDVKMKEKGDIPEGYSVSREKKERFSLILESASTNQTSMYLCASSPPGISYNEQFFGPGTRLTVL.

The table lists this clonotype with a few counts. The rearrangement uses TRBV12-3 or TRBV12-4 and TRBJ1-1; 7 bases align to TRBD1. The CDR3 extends over 15 amino acids. V lost 2 bases and J lost 0; bases outside the gene matches: 3. This chain's CDR3 is CASSLQGGLNTEAFF. CDR3 coding DNA: TGTGCCAGCAGTTTACAGGGGGGGCTGAACACTGAAGCTTTCTTT.

In its sample, this clonotype was seen a few times. The chain has TRBV5-1 and TRBJ2-7; the match to TRBD1 covers 7 bases. CDR3 length: 14 amino acids. Germline V gene data show CDR1 as SGHRS and CDR2 as YFSETQ. J gave up 6 bases and V 5 bases, and 11 bases lay outside the gene matches. CDR3 nucleotide sequence: TGCGCCAGCAGAGAAGCAGAGGGGGCGGGCGAGCAGTACTTC. Its protein is CASREAEGAGEQYF.

This clonotype has at least ten counts. The V gene is TRBV5-1, the J gene TRBJ1-2; D might be TRBD1 (6 bases). The CDR3 contains 16 residues. CDR1 SGHRS and CDR2 YFSETQ come from the germline V gene. Trimming removed 4 bases at V and 2 bases at J, with 18 bases between. The CDR3 loop is CASSQGRTELNYGYTF. The DNA of the CDR3 is TGCGCCAGCAGCCAAGGGAGGACAGAACTCAACTATGGCTACACCTTC.

A remark on this clonotype: A clone one base away is much larger, so this may be a read error. J is TRBJ2-3 and V is TRBV29-1, with D uncertain. Germline CDR1 and CDR2: SQVTM and ANQGSEA. V gave up 7 bases and J gave up 2 bases, with 7 bases separating them. The CDR3 loop spans 11 amino acids. The CDR3 DNA reads TGCAGCGATGTAGACACAGATACGCAGTATTTT. It translates to CSDVDTDTQYF.

This clonotype appeared a few times. This sequence joins TRBV18 and TRBJ1-1; D uncertain. From germline, CDR1 is KGHSH and CDR2 LQKENI. This CDR3 has 14 residues. Between the trimmed V and J ends, which lost 3 bases and 4 bases, there was a span of 12 bases. DNA for the CDR3: TGTGCCAGCTCACCGGCGGGGATCAGCACTGAAGCTTTCTTT. It codes for CASSPAGISTEAFF.

This clonotype was found many times. The rearrangement links TRBV12-3 or TRBV12-4 to TRBJ1-1, with 10 bases that match TRBD1. The CDR3 is 13 residues long. Germline trimming cut 6 bases from V and 5 bases from J; bases unmatched to any gene: 3. The CDR3, as DNA: TGTGCCAGCAGAGGACAGGGGGAGACTGAAGCTTTCTTT. Amino acid sequence: CASRGQGETEAFF.

The rearrangement uses TRBV5-1 and TRBJ2-2, with 11 bases aligning to TRBD2. The CDR3 is made up of 16 amino acids. The germline CDR1 and CDR2 sequences are SGHRS and YFSETQ. J was trimmed by 6 bases and V by 0 bases; bases with no gene match: 4. CDR3 sequence reads: CASSLATSGRSGELFF. CDR3 sequence (DNA): TGCGCCAGCAGCTTGGCAACTAGCGGGAGATCCGGGGAGCTGTTTTTT.

This chain joins TRBV3-1 and TRBJ2-4; D possibly corresponds to TRBD2 (6 bases). CDR3 length equals 18 residues. Trimming shortened V by 4 bases and J by 0 bases, and 19 bases separated the two germline ends. In germline, CDR1 is LGHDT, CDR2 YNNKEL (reference sequence). The CDR3 reads CASSPGIRLVLAKNIQYF. The CDR3 DNA is TGTGCCAGCAGCCCCGGAATACGACTAGTTTTAGCCAAAAACATTCAGTACTTC.

Remarks on this clonotype: Being one base from a much bigger clone, this may be a read error. This rearrangement joins TRBV12-3 or TRBV12-4 to TRBJ2-7, with D perhaps matching TRBD1 (6 bases). The length of the CDR3 is 13 residues. The CDR3 nucleotides read TGTACCAGCAGTTCCACAGGGCCTTACGAGCAGTACTTC. As protein: CTSSSTGPYEQYF.

The rearrangement links TRBV7-2 to TRBJ2-2; D not certain. CDR3 length: 15 residues. Germline loops: CDR1 SGHTA, CDR2 FQGNSA. The V end was cut by 1 base, the J end by 3 bases, with 9 bases between. The CDR3 sequence is CASSLVGFDTGELFF. The CDR3 coding sequence is TGTGCCAGCAGCTTAGTCGGGTTTGACACCGGGGAGCTGTTTTTT.

This clonotype showed up many times. This chain uses TRBV21-1 with TRBJ2-7; the DNA was not used to check the table's D call, TRBD1. TRBV21-1 is a known pseudogene. The CDR3 sequence is 14 residues long. The CDR3 coding sequence is TGTGCCAGCAGCAATTTGGGACAGGGCTACGAGCAGTACTTC. It encodes CASSNLGQGYEQYF.

This clonotype was seen many times. The rearrangement links TRBV20-1 to TRBJ1-2; no firm D call. The CDR3 covers 14 residues. Germline CDR1 reads DFQATT; CDR2 reads SNEGSKA (reference sequence). The V end was cut by 4 bases, the J end by 3 bases, with 15 bases between. CDR3 nucleotides: TGCAGTGCTATGTCATTACGGCGGGACTATGGCTACACCTTC. Amino acid sequence: CSAMSLRRDYGYTF.